This T cell receptor (beta chain) was retrieved from a study of patients and donors after allogeneic stem cell transplantation. Only a few counts were recorded for this clonotype. Trimming left V 2 bases short and J 11 bases short, with 16 bases between. The CDR3 covers 13 residues. Looked up from germline, CDR1 is SEHNR and CDR2 is FQNEAQ (reference sequence). MiXCR, applied by TCRdb to the RT-PCR reads, yields one record per CDR3 protein. The table shows about 960,000 distinct CDR3 sequences, with about a sixth occurring only once. The chain uses TRBV7-9 and TRBJ2-7, with D unclear. Input material: blood, either unsorted or a sorted T cell fraction (not recorded which). This TCR came from a human donor who was either an allogeneic HSCT recipient or a stem cell or donor lymphocyte infusion donor (not recorded which). It is not recorded whose cells these are; they may come from a transplant donor. CDR3 amino acids: CASSLRSEGRKYF. The CDR3, as DNA: TGTGCCAGCAGCTTAAGATCTGAAGGTCGAAAGTACTTC. The whole variable domain, remainder taken from reference TRBV7-9 and TRBJ2-7, is DTGVSQNPRHKITKRGQNVTFRCDPISEHNRLYWYRQTLGQGPEFLTYFQNEAQLEKSRLLSDRFSAERPKGSFSTLEIQRTEQGDSAMYLCASSLRSEGRKYFGPGTRLTVT.